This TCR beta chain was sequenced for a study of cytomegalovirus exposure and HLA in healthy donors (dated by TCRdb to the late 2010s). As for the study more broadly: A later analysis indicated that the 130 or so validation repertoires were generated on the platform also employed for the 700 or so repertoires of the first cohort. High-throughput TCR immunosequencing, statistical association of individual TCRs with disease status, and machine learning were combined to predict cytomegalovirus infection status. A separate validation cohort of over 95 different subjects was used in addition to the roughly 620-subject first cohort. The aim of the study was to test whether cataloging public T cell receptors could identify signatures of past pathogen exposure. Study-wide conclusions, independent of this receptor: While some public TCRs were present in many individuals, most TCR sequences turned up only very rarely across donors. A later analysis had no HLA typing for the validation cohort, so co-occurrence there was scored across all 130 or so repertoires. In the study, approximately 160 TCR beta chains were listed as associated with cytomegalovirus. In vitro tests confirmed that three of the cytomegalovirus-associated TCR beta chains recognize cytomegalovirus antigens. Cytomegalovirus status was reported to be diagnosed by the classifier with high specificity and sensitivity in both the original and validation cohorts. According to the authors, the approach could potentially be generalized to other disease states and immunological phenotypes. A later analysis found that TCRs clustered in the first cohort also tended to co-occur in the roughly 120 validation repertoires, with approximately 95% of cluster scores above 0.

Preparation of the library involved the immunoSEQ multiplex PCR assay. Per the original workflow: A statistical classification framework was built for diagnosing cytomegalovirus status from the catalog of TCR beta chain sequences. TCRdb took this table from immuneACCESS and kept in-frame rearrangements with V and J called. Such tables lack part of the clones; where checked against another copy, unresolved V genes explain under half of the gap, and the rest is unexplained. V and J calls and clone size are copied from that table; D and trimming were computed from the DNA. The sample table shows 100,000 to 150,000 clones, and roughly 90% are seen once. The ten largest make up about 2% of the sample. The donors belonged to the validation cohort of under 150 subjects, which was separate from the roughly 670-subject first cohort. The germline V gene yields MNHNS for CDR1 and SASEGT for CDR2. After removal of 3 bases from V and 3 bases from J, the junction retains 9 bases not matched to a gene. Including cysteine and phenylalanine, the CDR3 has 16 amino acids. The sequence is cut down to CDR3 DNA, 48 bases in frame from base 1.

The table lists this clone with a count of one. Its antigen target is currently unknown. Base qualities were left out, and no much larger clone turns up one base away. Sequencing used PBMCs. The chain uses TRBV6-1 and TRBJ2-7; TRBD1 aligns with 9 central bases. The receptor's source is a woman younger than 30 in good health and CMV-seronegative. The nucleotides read TGTGCCAGCAGTGACTACAGGGGGCGATTTAGCTACGAGCAGTACTTC. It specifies CASSDYRGRFSYEQYF.